The 29 T cell receptor beta chains below were found in one sample sequenced in a study of T cell repertoires in cytomegalovirus infection. TCRdb used MiXCR to reprocess the reads, holding one entry per CDR3 protein. The sample has approximately 1,000,000 distinct CDR3 sequences; approximately 33% are singletons. These receptors' antigens are unknown. The material was cultured CD8+ T cells from PBMCs, obtained from culture after CMV antigen stimulation. These receptor sequences come from a human donor in good health (CMV status not recorded). Some clones in this sample may be carry-over from other donors' samples.

The chain combines TRBV4-1 with TRBJ2-1; 13 bases line up with TRBD2. The germline V gene encodes CDR1 MGHRA and CDR2 YSYEKL. There are 16 residues in the CDR3. The V and J ends lost 3 bases and 5 bases, in that order; junction bases with no gene match: 4. The CDR3 is CASSHPGTSGDNEQFF. The CDR3 nucleotides are TGCGCCAGCAGCCACCCCGGGACTAGCGGGGACAATGAGCAGTTCTTC.

The genes are TRBV19 and TRBJ1-5; D is perhaps TRBD1 (6 bases). The CDR3 is 15 amino acids. Germline CDR1 reads LNHDA; CDR2 reads SQIVND (reference sequence). The V end lost 8 bases, the J end lost 0 bases, and 14 bases lay between the germline ends. Here the CDR3 DNA reads TGTGCCAGTGGGACACCAGCTTATAGCAATCAGCCCCAGCATTTT. The encoded protein is CASGTPAYSNQPQHF.

A word on this clonotype: A read error may produce the germline difference seen at one junction end. The J gene is TRBJ1-6, the V gene TRBV19; D unresolved. This CDR3 is 14 amino acids long. Germline V gives CDR1 LNHDA, CDR2 SQIVND (reference sequence). CDR3 in amino acids: CANSIGWPNSPLHF. The CDR3 DNA follows: TGTGCCAATAGTATCGGTTGGCCTAATTCACCCCTCCACTTT.

V is TRBV14 and J is TRBJ2-5; a possible D gene is TRBD1 (5 bases). V dropped 6 bases and J dropped 5 bases, with 22 bases sitting between them. This CDR3 has 16 residues. Germline loops: CDR1 SGHDN, CDR2 FVKESK. CDR3 DNA sequence: TGTGCCAGCAGTAGGGGCTACCGCCCAAAGTGGGAGACCCAGTACTTC. Its translation is CASSRGYRPKWETQYF.

V and J are TRBV12-3 or TRBV12-4 and TRBJ1-1; D is ambiguous. Trimming cost V 6 bases and J 0 bases, with 8 bases left between them. The CDR3 spans 13 residues. CDR3 sequence reads: CASRPPLNTEAFF. In DNA, the CDR3 is TGTGCCAGCAGGCCCCCATTGAACACTGAAGCTTTCTTT.

This chain connects TRBV6-8 to TRBJ1-1, with a tentative D call TRBD1 (6 bases). Germline loops: CDR1 MNHGY, CDR2 SAAAGT. V was cut by 11 bases and J by 6 bases, with 16 bases left in between. This CDR3 contains 12 residues. CDR3: CASGTLRSEAFF. In DNA form, the CDR3 reads TGTGCCTCCGGGACACTCCGTTCTGAAGCTTTCTTT.

The chain joins TRBV10-3 to TRBJ2-7; D possibly matches TRBD1 or TRBD2 (5 bases each). Trimming left V 6 bases short and J 8 bases short, with 11 bases between. The length of the CDR3 is 11 residues. CDR1 and CDR2 from the germline V gene are ENHRY and SYGVKD. CDR3 in DNA: TGTGCCATCAGGAGGGACGAAAAGCAGTACTTC. As protein: CAIRRDEKQYF.

A few counts support this clonotype. The rearrangement uses TRBV6-2 or TRBV6-3 and TRBJ1-5; the D is unclear. Germline loops: CDR1 MNHEY, CDR2 SVGEGT. Trimming stripped 6 bases from V and 2 bases from J, with 11 bases between. This CDR3 is 14 amino acids long. The CDR3 DNA is TGTGCCAGCAGCACCGGGGAGGGCAATCAGCCCCAGCATTTT. Translated, it gives CASSTGEGNQPQHF.

The V gene is TRBV6-2 or TRBV6-3, the J gene TRBJ1-1; D gene ambiguous. V gave up 2 bases and J gave up 11 bases, with 9 bases separating them. The CDR3 sequence is 11 residues long. Germline V gene sequence: CDR1 MNHEY, CDR2 SVGEGT. The CDR3 DNA reads TGTGCCAGCAGTTACGGGCCCGGCGCTTTCTTT. This translates into CASSYGPGAFF.

In this sample, this clonotype turned up a few times. The J gene is TRBJ1-1, the V gene TRBV5-8; possibly TRBD1 for D (6 bases). Trimming removed 1 base from V and 5 bases from J, with 15 bases in between. The germline CDR1 and CDR2 sequences are SGHTS and YDEGEE. The CDR3 contains 15 residues. The CDR3 sequence: CASSLQGGLATEAFF. The CDR3 DNA follows: TGTGCCAGCAGCTTGCAAGGGGGACTGGCAACTGAAGCTTTCTTT.

Remarks on this clonotype: A much larger clone differs by one base, so this may be a read error. The chain couples TRBV7-6 to TRBJ2-1, with 10 bases identical to TRBD2. Germline lookup yields CDR1 SGHVS and CDR2 FNYEAQ. The ends lost 7 bases at V and 7 bases at J; junction bases unmatched: 16. The CDR3 is 17 residues long. In DNA, the CDR3 is TGTGCCAGCAATTGGAGGGTAGCGGGGGGAAGCGGGAATGAGCAGTTCTTC. The encoded protein is CASNWRVAGGSGNEQFF.

The chain uses TRBV19 and TRBJ2-7; TRBD1 or TRBD2 may be the D gene (5 bases each). V dropped 2 bases and J dropped 4 bases, with 18 bases sitting between them. The germline gives CDR1 LNHDA, CDR2 SQIVND (reference sequence). CDR3 length: 16 residues. DNA for the CDR3: TGTGCCAGTAGTATACGGTGGGGAACGGGGCCTTACGAGCAGTACTTC. It specifies CASSIRWGTGPYEQYF.

The chain has TRBV7-9 and TRBJ2-5; possible D gene TRBD2, 5 bases. The CDR3 contains 14 residues. Trimming removed 7 bases from V and 1 base from J, with 13 bases in between. CDR1 and CDR2 from the germline V gene are SEHNR and FQNEAQ (reference sequence). The CDR3 region has the DNA TGTGCCAGCAACTCGCTAACTAGCCAAGAGACCCAGTACTTC. Residues: CASNSLTSQETQYF.

Only a few counts were recorded for this clonotype. The J gene is TRBJ2-3, the V gene TRBV7-9; D ambiguous. Trimming stripped 4 bases from V and 7 bases from J, with 12 bases between. Germline CDR1 SEHNR, CDR2 FQNEAQ (reference sequence). The CDR3 runs to 13 residues. As DNA, the CDR3 is TGTGCCAGCAGCTCCGGAAGTCTGAATACGCAGTATTTT. Its protein product is CASSSGSLNTQYF.

V gene TRBV27 combines with J gene TRBJ1-2; a weak D match, TRBD1 (6 bases). V was shortened by 5 bases and J by 1 base, with 14 bases between the two germline ends. This CDR3 spans 15 amino acids. CDR1 MNHEY and CDR2 SMNVEV come from the germline V gene (reference sequence). The chain's CDR3 is CASSPWTVRNYGYTF. The DNA of the CDR3 is TGTGCCAGCAGTCCATGGACAGTACGTAACTATGGCTACACCTTC.

This chain joins TRBV11-3 and TRBJ2-1; no definite D call. The CDR3 contains 15 residues. Trimming left V 0 bases short and J 3 bases short, with 9 bases between. Germline CDR1 and CDR2: SGHNT and YENEEA. CDR3 sequence reads: CASSLDLGSYNEQFF. In DNA form, the CDR3 reads TGTGCCAGCAGCTTAGACCTGGGTAGCTACAATGAGCAGTTCTTC.

This sequence joins TRBV29-1 and TRBJ2-3; D is undetermined. The CDR3 is 11 residues long. Looked up from germline, CDR1 is SQVTM and CDR2 is ANQGSEA. Trimming cost V 3 bases and J 1 base, with 2 bases left between them. The CDR3 coding sequence is TGCAGCGTTGACGGCACAGATACGCAGTATTTT. Protein product: CSVDGTDTQYF.

The sample holds a few counts of this clonotype. The chain is built from TRBV7-9 and TRBJ2-7; 9 bases line up with TRBD1. The CDR3 totals 15 residues. The germline gives CDR1 SEHNR, CDR2 FQNEAQ (reference sequence). V shed 4 bases, J shed 6 bases, and the junction held 10 bases outside the gene matches. The CDR3 DNA sequence: TGTGCCAGCAGCTCACGGGGGACAGGGAAGGCCGAGCAGTACGTC. Its protein product is CASSSRGTGKAEQYV.

This chain uses TRBV7-9 with TRBJ2-7; TRBD1 agrees at 11 bases. Germline-derived CDR1 and CDR2 are SEHNR and FQNEAQ (reference sequence). The trim removed 5 bases at V and 6 bases at J, leaving 6 bases unmatched. There are 14 residues in the CDR3. The CDR3 is CASSQDRGQLEQYF. In DNA form, the CDR3 reads TGTGCCAGCAGCCAGGACAGGGGGCAACTCGAGCAGTACTTC.

The gene calls are TRBV5-4 and TRBJ1-2; 9 positions agree with TRBD1. With 9 bases clipped from V and 5 bases from J, the junction kept 2 bases outside the gene matches. The CDR3 runs to 11 residues. In germline, CDR1 is SGHNT, CDR2 YYREEE (reference sequence). CDR3 in DNA: TGTGCCACGGACAGGGGTTATGGCTACACCTTC. Amino acids: CATDRGYGYTF.

This clonotype has at least ten counts. The chain links TRBV7-2 to TRBJ1-1; possibly TRBD1 for D (5 bases). This CDR3 is built from 13 residues. V shed 2 bases and J shed 4 bases, with 8 bases lying between them. From germline, CDR1 is SGHTA and CDR2 FQGNSA. CDR3 amino acids: CASSLHGTTEAFF. CDR3 nucleotide sequence: TGTGCCAGCAGCTTACACGGGACCACTGAAGCTTTCTTT.

This clonotype appeared a few times. The chain is built from TRBV6-5 and TRBJ2-2, with 10 bases aligning to TRBD2. The junction had 7 bases not matched to a gene; V was cut back by 6 bases and J by 0 bases. This CDR3 is built from 17 residues. CDR1 is MNHEY and CDR2 is SVGAGI in the germline V gene. DNA for the CDR3: TGTGCCAGCAGACCTACTAGCGGGGTCGCGAACACCGGGGAGCTGTTTTTT. Its translation is CASRPTSGVANTGELFF.

The chain has TRBV20-1 and TRBJ1-4; D unclear. CDR1 and CDR2 (germline): DFQATT, SNEGSKA (reference sequence). Trimming took off 1 base at V and 3 bases at J, with 21 bases between the two ends. CDR3 size: 18 residues. The CDR3 sequence: CSARGIEGVGSSNEKLFF. CDR3 nucleotides: TGCAGTGCTAGAGGAATCGAGGGCGTCGGCTCGTCTAATGAAAAACTGTTTTTT.

The chain combines TRBV5-4 with TRBJ2-3; no firm D call. V lost 3 bases and J lost 1, with 12 bases in between. This CDR3 contains 15 residues. In germline, CDR1 is SGHNT, CDR2 YYREEE (reference sequence). CDR3 sequence reads: CASSSDKSRTDTQYF. DNA for the CDR3: TGTGCCAGCAGCTCAGACAAGTCGCGCACAGATACGCAGTATTTT.

The sample holds a few counts of this clonotype. The V gene is TRBV7-8, the J gene TRBJ1-1; a possible D gene is TRBD1 (5 bases). The CDR3 runs to 13 residues. Germline V gene lookup returns CDR1 SGHVS and CDR2 FQNEAQ. V was trimmed by 0 bases and J by 11 bases, leaving 13 bases between them. The CDR3 region is CASSLAQGSGAFF. CDR3 DNA: TGTGCCAGCAGCTTAGCGCAGGGAAGTGGCGCTTTCTTT.

This clonotype showed up many times. The chain recombines TRBV3-1 with TRBJ2-5, with TRBD1 as a possible D gene (6 bases). This CDR3 comprises 13 residues. Germline values: CDR1 LGHDT, CDR2 YNNKEL (reference sequence). Between the trimmed V and J ends, which lost 4 bases and 1 base, there was a span of 7 bases. The CDR3 DNA reads TGTGCCAGCAGCCGGGGGCGCCAAGAGACCCAGTACTTC. Amino acids: CASSRGRQETQYF.

This clonotype was counted a few times. The chain has TRBV12-3 or TRBV12-4 and TRBJ2-7, with 7 bases matching TRBD2. CDR3 length equals 16 residues. The trim removed 1 base at V and 5 bases at J, leaving 11 bases unmatched. This CDR3 is CASSLEGRGLMDEQYV. As DNA, the CDR3 is TGTGCCAGCAGTTTAGAGGGGAGGGGACTTATGGACGAGCAGTACGTC.

This clonotype came up once. The CDR3 region has the DNA TGTGCCACCAGCAGAGATTTAGGGACCTACAATGAGCAGTTCTTC. Translating gives CATSRDLGTYNEQFF. The V call is TRBV15, the J call TRBJ2-1, with D uncertain. V lost 0 bases to trimming and J lost 2 bases, with 8 bases between them. The CDR3 is made up of 15 amino acids. Germline V gene data show CDR1 as LNHNV and CDR2 as YYDKDF (reference sequence).

The chain employs TRBV10-3 and TRBJ2-1; either TRBD1 or TRBD2 may supply D (6 bases each). The CDR3 is made up of 18 amino acids. Germline assignment: CDR1 ENHRY and CDR2 SYGVKD. Trimming pared 4 bases from V and 1 base from J, leaving 20 bases between. This chain's CDR3 is CAISAELVGGTSYNEQFF. CDR3 in DNA: TGTGCCATCAGTGCTGAACTAGTGGGGGGCACTTCCTACAATGAGCAGTTCTTC.